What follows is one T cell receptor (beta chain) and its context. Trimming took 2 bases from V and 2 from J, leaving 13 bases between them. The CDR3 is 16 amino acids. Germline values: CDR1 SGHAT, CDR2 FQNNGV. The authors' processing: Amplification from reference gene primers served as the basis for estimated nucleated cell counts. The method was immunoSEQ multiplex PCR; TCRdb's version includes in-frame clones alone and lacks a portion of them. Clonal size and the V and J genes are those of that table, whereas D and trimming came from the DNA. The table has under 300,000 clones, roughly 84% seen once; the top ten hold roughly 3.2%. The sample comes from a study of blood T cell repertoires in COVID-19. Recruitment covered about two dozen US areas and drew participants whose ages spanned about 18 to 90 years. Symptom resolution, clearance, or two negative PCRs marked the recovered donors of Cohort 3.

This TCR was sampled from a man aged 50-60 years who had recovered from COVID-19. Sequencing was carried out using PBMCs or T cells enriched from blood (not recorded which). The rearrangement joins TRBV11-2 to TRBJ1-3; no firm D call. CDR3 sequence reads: CASSLTLGGTGNTIYF. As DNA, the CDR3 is TGTGCCAGCAGCTTAACCCTGGGAGGGACTGGAAACACCATATATTTT.